This T cell receptor (beta chain) was recorded in a study of beta chain features in type 1 diabetes (dated by TCRdb to the late 2010s). Turning to the overall study: Mean age, gender distribution, total cell number and subset yield did not differ between patients and healthy donors. A total of roughly 98,000,000 sorted cells were examined across all samples, and a strong correlation was observed between cell number per subset and RNA yield. The study compared TCRB repertoires of sorted circulating CD4+ T cell subsets between recently diagnosed type 1 diabetes patients and matched healthy donors. Regulatory and stem cell-like memory subsets were isolated from only 8 patients and about eight healthy donors, whereas naive and central memory subsets came from all 28 donors. What the study reported, not specific to this receptor: At VDJ recombination sites, patients with type 1 diabetes made fewer insertions and deleted more nucleotides, a pattern implying thymic rearrangement abnormalities. Naive, central memory and regulatory TCRB repertoires appeared to be more alike among patients than among healthy donors. In all four CD4+ subsets, TCRB CDR3 length was moderately but significantly shorter in type 1 diabetes patients. Shorter templates might have been favored by PCR, but patient and control samples were amplified and corrected together, so both groups would have been affected equally by any skew. Because cDNA was sequenced instead of genomic DNA, highly expressing activated cells could be over-represented, though the groups showed no difference in activation or CD3 levels. HLA sub-analyses involved small numbers of individuals, so any influence of HLA type on TCRB rearrangement remained unresolved.

From each donor, a single peripheral blood sample of 100 to 150 mL on average was drawn into heparinised tubes. Using a panel that included CD45RO, CCR7, CD25, CD127, CD95 and CD27, naive, central memory, regulatory and stem cell-like memory CD4+ T cells were sorted on a BD FACSAria II. Every sorted population had a purity above 95%. PBMCs were separated immediately by Lymphoprep density gradient centrifugation and were stained directly, without being cultured. So that batch effects would be minimized, each experiment stained and sorted samples in pairs, pairing one healthy donor with one patient. The entire isolated RNA was reverse transcribed using the High Capacity cDNA Reverse Transcription Kit, and thus expressed TCRB transcripts were sequenced. Naive, central memory and regulatory T cell samples underwent deep immunoSEQ sequencing, averaging about 3.57 million total reads per sample. Sorted cells were lysed in RLT buffer and RNA was extracted with DNase-treated RNeasy Micro or Mini kits, depending on cell number. Each cell subset was processed on its own to prevent cross-contamination, while patient and healthy donor samples were processed together. Using the immunoSEQ multiplex PCR, TCRB sequences were amplified from cDNA into 87-bp fragments spanning the CDR3 region. Sequencing of the amplicons was done on the Illumina HiSeq platform. The source study handled its data this way. Synthetic template baselines were used to correct PCR bias computationally, reads within Hamming distance 2 were collapsed together, and singletons that could not be merged were discarded. Reads were aligned to IMGT to assign V, D and J genes, CDR3 length, and insertions or deletions at six rearrangement sites. Within each subset, clonotype counts were normalized to the number of sorted cells before true diversity and Gini coefficients were calculated with the tcR R package. The overlap coefficient, calculated on TCRB nucleotide sequences, was used to measure repertoire sharing. Out-of-frame TCRB sequences from naive cells were analyzed to stand in for the pre-selection repertoire. Sourced from immuneACCESS, this table was stored by TCRdb with only in-frame sequences that have V and J called. A share of the clones is absent; for the studies checked, an unresolved V gene accounts for under half, and the remainder has no known explanation. V and J calls and clone size are given by that table; D and trimming were obtained from the DNA. In this sample the table shows about 230,000 clones, 16% of which occur a single time. The top ten clonotypes cover less than 0.09% of the sample.

On this clone itself: Its binding antigen is unknown. It has no much larger one-base neighbor in the sample; base qualities were not kept.

Sequences MDHEN (CDR1) and SYDVKM (CDR2) are obtained from the germline V gene. V is pruned by 3 bases and J by 3 bases, leaving 13 bases of the junction without a gene match. CDR3 length: 18 amino acids, cysteine to phenylalanine. Just the 54-base CDR3 DNA is kept, in frame starting at base 1. The sequenced sample was naive CD4+ T cells from blood. This specimen's cell subset or site label, per the study, means: true naive CD4+ T cells. This clonotype originated in a man aged 25 to 40 with type 1 diabetes. The receptor chain draws on TRBV28 and TRBJ2-3, with 9 middle bases fitting TRBD1. The sequenced DNA is TGTGCCAGCAGTTTCATGGGACAGGGTCGGGTAGGAACAGATACGCAGTATTTT. Its protein is CASSFMGQGRVGTDTQYF.